Following are 31 T cell receptor beta chains from one sample sequenced in a study of technical replicates of blood from a handful of donors. Data came from immunoSEQ multiplex PCR; TCRdb stores just in-frame clones and leaves some out. The sample has about 72,000 clones; 95% to 96% are singletons. The sequenced sample consisted of T cells isolated from PBMCs. All receptors derive from a human donor in good health.

The chain couples TRBV28 to TRBJ1-1; weak D call: TRBD1 (5 bases). The germline gives CDR1 MDHEN, CDR2 SYDVKM. Trimming cost V 4 bases and J 0 bases, with 9 bases left between them. The CDR3 totals 14 residues. CDR3 sequence reads: CASSYGAMNTEAFF. The CDR3 DNA follows: TGTGCCAGCAGTTATGGGGCCATGAACACTGAAGCTTTCTTT.

In its sample, this clone was seen once. This chain joins TRBV28 and TRBJ1-1; D is undetermined. Deletions cut 2 bases from V and 1 base from J, with 8 bases between. Germline CDR1 reads MDHEN; CDR2 reads SYDVKM. This CDR3 has 14 residues. CDR3 amino acids: CASSLNSWNTEAFF. The CDR3 DNA sequence: TGTGCCAGCAGTTTAAATTCTTGGAACACTGAAGCTTTCTTT.

The chain joins TRBV9 to TRBJ2-2, with D uncertain. The CDR3 sequence is 14 residues long. Trimming stripped 0 bases from V and 0 bases from J, with 3 bases between. Germline V gives CDR1 SGDLS, CDR2 YYNGEE. CDR3: CASSVGANTGELFF. The CDR3 DNA sequence: TGTGCCAGCAGCGTAGGCGCGAACACCGGGGAGCTGTTTTTT.

The J gene is TRBJ2-6, the V gene TRBV30; no clear D gene. Germline V gene data show CDR1 as GTSNPN and CDR2 as SVGIG (reference sequence). Trimming cost V 6 bases and J 0 bases, with 9 bases left between them. The CDR3 is 14 amino acids. The CDR3 sequence: CACEAVSGANVLTF. The CDR3, as DNA: TGTGCCTGCGAGGCTGTCTCTGGGGCCAACGTCCTGACTTTC.

The rearrangement uses TRBV6-5 and TRBJ2-1; D may be TRBD1 (5 bases). This CDR3 comprises 15 residues. CDR1 MNHEY and CDR2 SVGAGI come from the germline V gene. V dropped 2 bases and J dropped 15 bases, with 23 bases sitting between them. CDR3: CASSYQMDTTSPAFF. The CDR3 DNA reads as TGTGCCAGCAGTTACCAGATGGACACAACCTCTCCGGCGTTCTTC.

The chain combines TRBV27 with TRBJ2-7; D remains ambiguous. V gave up 3 bases and J gave up 1 base, with 13 bases separating them. Germline CDR1 reads MNHEY; CDR2 reads SMNVEV (reference sequence). The CDR3 runs 15 residues. CDR3 nucleotide sequence: TGTGCCAGCAGTTTTGGGCAGCCAGTATCCTACGAGCAGTACTTC. Amino acids: CASSFGQPVSYEQYF.

J is TRBJ1-2 and V is TRBV6-6; D is ambiguous. V lost 5 bases and J 1 base, leaving 17 bases between the germline ends. Germline V lookup: CDR1 MNHNY, CDR2 SVGAGI (reference sequence). This CDR3 is 16 amino acids long. The CDR3: CASSHPIDGVNYGYTF. DNA of the CDR3: TGTGCCAGCAGTCACCCAATCGACGGGGTTAACTATGGCTACACCTTC.

The genes are TRBV27 and TRBJ1-2; 8 bases line up with TRBD1. This CDR3 spans 12 amino acids. The junction had 4 bases not matched to a gene; V was cut back by 9 bases and J by 4 bases. From germline, CDR1 is MNHEY and CDR2 SMNVEV (reference sequence). The CDR3 nucleotides are TGTGCCAGTGGACAGGGCGTCTATGGCTACACCTTC. This encodes CASGQGVYGYTF.

The genes are TRBV27 and TRBJ2-2; 9 bases match TRBD1. Germline V gene sequence: CDR1 MNHEY, CDR2 SMNVEV (reference sequence). This CDR3 comprises 15 residues. Trimming removed 3 bases from V and 6 bases from J; junction bases left unmatched: 5. In DNA form, the CDR3 reads TGTGCCAGCAGTTTGAACAGGGGGCGATCCGGGGAGCTGTTTTTT. Amino acid sequence: CASSLNRGRSGELFF.

The chain has TRBV4-1 and TRBJ2-1; possibly TRBD2 for D (6 bases). The CDR3 extends over 16 amino acids. The V and J ends lost 1 base and 0 bases respectively, with 10 bases between them. Germline V CDR1 and CDR2: MGHRA, YSYEKL. The CDR3 DNA is TGCGCCAGCAGCCAAGCGGGGGTAAGCTCCTACAATGAGCAGTTCTTC. It yields the protein CASSQAGVSSYNEQFF.

The chain joins TRBV10-2 to TRBJ1-5; weak D call: TRBD1 (6 bases). CDR1 and CDR2 from the germline V gene are WSHSY and SAAADI. The CDR3 has 14 amino acids. Trimming removed 2 bases from V and 9 bases from J, with 14 bases in between. The chain's CDR3 is CASSEGRGPGPQHF. CDR3 bases: TGCGCCAGCAGTGAGGGCAGGGGCCCTGGGCCCCAGCATTTT.

This rearrangement joins TRBV28 to TRBJ2-1; 8 bases map to TRBD2. Germline V gene data show CDR1 as MDHEN and CDR2 as SYDVKM. After removal of 8 bases from V and 4 bases from J, the junction contained 7 bases not matched to a gene. This CDR3 region has 14 residues. CDR3 DNA: TGTGCCAGCCAGCCAGCGGGAGTGTACAATGAGCAGTTCTTC. This encodes CASQPAGVYNEQFF.

The chain carries TRBV10-1 and TRBJ1-5; maybe TRBD1 (5 bases). Deletions cut 2 bases from V and 6 bases from J, with 8 bases between. Germline CDR1 WNHNN, CDR2 SYGVQD (reference sequence). The CDR3 has 13 residues. This CDR3 is CASSEVGLQPQHF. Here the CDR3 DNA reads TGCGCCAGCAGTGAGGTGGGGCTTCAGCCCCAGCATTTT.

The chain uses TRBV6-1 and TRBJ2-5; D unresolved. Germline-derived CDR1 and CDR2 are MNHNS and SASEGT. V lost 4 bases to trimming and J lost 0 bases, with 12 bases between them. The CDR3 extends over 15 amino acids. The CDR3 here is CASSVAQNYQETQYF. DNA for the CDR3: TGTGCCAGCAGTGTGGCTCAAAATTACCAAGAGACCCAGTACTTC.

The chain is built from TRBV5-6 and TRBJ1-6, with no clear D. V lost 0 bases to trimming and J lost 7 bases, with 8 bases between them. Germline loops: CDR1 SGHDT, CDR2 YYEEEE. CDR3 length: 14 residues. The CDR3 nucleotides are TGTGCCAGCAGCTTGGTTGGCCGAAATTCACCCCTCCACTTT. This translates into CASSLVGRNSPLHF.

V gene TRBV6-1 combines with J gene TRBJ1-5; TRBD1 agrees at 9 bases. The germline gives CDR1 MNHNS, CDR2 SASEGT. The CDR3 has 17 residues. After removal of 2 bases from V and 4 bases from J, the junction contained 9 bases not matched to a gene. Here the CDR3 reads CASSERPGQGVNQPQHF. The CDR3 DNA reads as TGTGCCAGCAGTGAACGACCGGGACAGGGAGTGAATCAGCCCCAGCATTTT.

The chain combines TRBV9 with TRBJ2-7, with 8 bases identical to TRBD1. The CDR3 spans 15 residues. Germline values: CDR1 SGDLS, CDR2 YYNGEE. J was trimmed by 5 bases and V by 4 bases; bases with no gene match: 11. The DNA of the CDR3 is TGTGCCAGCAGCTCCCCGGAACAGGGGGGTGACGAGCAGTACTTC. This gives the protein CASSSPEQGGDEQYF.

The V call is TRBV10-3, the J call TRBJ1-2; TRBD1 matches 8 bases. V lost 6 bases, J lost 4 bases, and 4 bases stayed unmatched. CDR1 and CDR2 (germline): ENHRY, SYGVKD. The CDR3 length is 13 residues. The CDR3 region is CAISTQGGYGYTF. The CDR3 nucleotides read TGTGCCATCAGCACACAGGGGGGCTATGGCTACACCTTC.

V is TRBV7-6 and J is TRBJ2-1; 14 positions agree with TRBD2. V lost 1 base, J lost 4 bases, and 12 bases stayed unmatched. Germline V CDR1 and CDR2: SGHVS, FNYEAQ. The CDR3 spans 20 residues. The CDR3 DNA follows: TGTGCCAGCAGCTTAGACCAGCGGGGACTAGCGGGAGTTGGGTACAATGAGCAGTTCTTC. Protein sequence: CASSLDQRGLAGVGYNEQFF.

CDR3 amino acids: CASMPSWRTSTDTQYF. DNA for the CDR3: TGTGCCAGCATGCCCTCATGGCGGACTAGCACAGATACGCAGTATTTT. The J gene is TRBJ2-3, the V gene TRBV7-2, with D perhaps matching TRBD2 (5 bases). The CDR3 is made up of 16 amino acids. Germline CDR1 reads SGHTA; CDR2 reads FQGNSA. Trimming took off 7 bases at V and 0 bases at J, with 17 bases between the two ends. Combining the CDR3 with reference TRBV7-2 and TRBJ2-3 gives the whole variable domain GAGVSQSPSNKVTEKGKDVELRCDPISGHTALYWYRQSLGQGLEFLIYFQGNSAPDKSGLPSDRFSAERTGGSVSTLTIQRTQQEDSAVYLCASMPSWRTSTDTQYFGPGTRLTVL.

V gene TRBV21-1 combines with J gene TRBJ1-1; TRBD1, the table's D call, lacks a check against the DNA. TRBV21-1 constitutes a pseudogene. The CDR3 is 19 residues long. The CDR3 nucleotides are TGTGCCAGCAGCAAAGGATGTTTGTGGGGGCCCAAAGGGAACACTGAAGCTTTCTTT. It yields the protein CASSKGCLWGPKGNTEAFF.

The J gene is TRBJ2-1, the V gene TRBV27; 9 nucleotides match TRBD1. The V gene end was trimmed by 4 bases and the J gene end by 8 bases; junction bases not matched to a gene: 6. This CDR3 contains 14 residues. The germline V gene has CDR1 MNHEY and CDR2 SMNVEV (reference sequence). CDR3 nucleotides: TGTGCCAGCAGTTGGGGACAGGGTATTGATGAGCAGTTCTTC. It is translated as CASSWGQGIDEQFF.

The genes are TRBV11-2 and TRBJ1-2; 7 bases fit TRBD1. Germline CDR1 is SGHAT and CDR2 is FQNNGV. The CDR3 extends over 17 amino acids. After removal of 0 bases from V and 2 bases from J, the junction contained 9 bases not matched to a gene. This CDR3 is CASSLDPRQGRNYGYTF. The DNA of the CDR3 is TGTGCCAGCAGCTTAGACCCCCGACAGGGTCGGAACTATGGCTACACCTTC.

The chain uses TRBV19 and TRBJ2-7; D is possibly TRBD1 (5 bases). V lost 3 bases and J 0 bases, leaving 18 bases between the germline ends. In germline, CDR1 is LNHDA, CDR2 SQIVND (reference sequence). The CDR3 extends over 17 amino acids. The CDR3 reads CASSIRWGPLDSYEQYF. In DNA, the CDR3 is TGTGCCAGTAGTATTCGTTGGGGCCCCCTGGACTCCTACGAGCAGTACTTC.

The rearrangement uses TRBV28 and TRBJ2-3; D is unresolved. CDR3 size: 15 residues. Looked up from germline, CDR1 is MDHEN and CDR2 is SYDVKM. Trimming cost V 3 bases and J 0 bases, with 10 bases left between them. The CDR3 region has the DNA TGTGCCAGCAGTTTTTCTGGAGCTAGCACAGATACGCAGTATTTT. Its translation: CASSFSGASTDTQYF.

This rearrangement joins TRBV5-5 to TRBJ2-7; no definite D call. The germline CDR1 and CDR2 sequences are SGHKS and YYEKEE (reference sequence). The CDR3 sequence is 13 residues long. The V and J ends lost 5 bases and 3 bases respectively, with 12 bases between them. For the CDR3, the DNA is TGTGCCAGCAGGGCAGGTACCTACTACGAGCAGTACTTC. Translating it yields CASRAGTYYEQYF.

This chain links TRBV11-2 with TRBJ2-1, with 11 bases aligning to TRBD2. The CDR3 length is 16 residues. Germline values: CDR1 SGHAT, CDR2 FQNNGV. V shed 5 bases and J 2 bases; nucleotides not matched to a gene: 5. CDR3 bases: TGTGCCAGCAGCATTAGCGGGGGGGCCGCCTACAATGAGCAGTTCTTC. Residues: CASSISGGAAYNEQFF.

This chain uses TRBV5-1 with TRBJ2-5; 10 positions agree with TRBD2. The CDR3 length is 17 residues. The germline V gene encodes CDR1 SGHRS and CDR2 YFSETQ. The J segment lost 0 bases and the V segment lost 0 bases, leaving 5 bases of the junction unmatched. DNA for the CDR3: TGCGCCAGCAGCTTGGTCCAGCGGGGGGGCGACCAAGAGACCCAGTACTTC. Amino acid sequence: CASSLVQRGGDQETQYF.

The chain carries TRBV12-5 and TRBJ2-1; TRBD2 matches 11 bases. Germline V gene sequence: CDR1 LGHNT, CDR2 FRNRAP. V trimming: 5 bases; J trimming: 5 bases; junction bases outside the gene matches: 5. The CDR3 spans 15 residues. The CDR3, as DNA: TGTGCTAGTGGTCCAGTAGCGGGGGGGAACAATGAGCAGTTCTTC. Translated, it gives CASGPVAGGNNEQFF.

This clone has only one observation. The chain links TRBV9 to TRBJ1-3, with a tentative D call TRBD1 (6 bases). Trimming pared 4 bases from V and 4 bases from J, leaving 15 bases between. The CDR3 is 15 amino acids. Germline V gene sequence: CDR1 SGDLS, CDR2 YYNGEE. CDR3 sequence (DNA): TGTGCCAGCAGCAAAGGGGGTGTGGAGGGAAACACCATATATTTT. Translation gives CASSKGGVEGNTIYF.

The V call is TRBV5-4, the J call TRBJ2-5; 13 bases fit TRBD2. The V and J ends lost 5 bases and 5 bases, in that order; junction bases with no gene match: 12. Germline V gene data show CDR1 as SGHNT and CDR2 as YYREEE (reference sequence). This CDR3 contains 17 residues. CDR3 sequence (DNA): TGTGCCAGCAGATCCGGACTAGCGGGGGCCTCCGGGGAGACCCAGTACTTC. Amino acid sequence: CASRSGLAGASGETQYF. Full variable domain (outside the CDR3, taken from reference TRBV5-4 and TRBJ2-5): ETGVTQSPTHLIKTRGQQVTLRCSSQSGHNTVSWYQQALGQGPQFIFQYYREEENGRGNFPPRFSGLQFPNYSSELNVNALELDDSALYLCASRSGLAGASGETQYFGPGTRLLVL.